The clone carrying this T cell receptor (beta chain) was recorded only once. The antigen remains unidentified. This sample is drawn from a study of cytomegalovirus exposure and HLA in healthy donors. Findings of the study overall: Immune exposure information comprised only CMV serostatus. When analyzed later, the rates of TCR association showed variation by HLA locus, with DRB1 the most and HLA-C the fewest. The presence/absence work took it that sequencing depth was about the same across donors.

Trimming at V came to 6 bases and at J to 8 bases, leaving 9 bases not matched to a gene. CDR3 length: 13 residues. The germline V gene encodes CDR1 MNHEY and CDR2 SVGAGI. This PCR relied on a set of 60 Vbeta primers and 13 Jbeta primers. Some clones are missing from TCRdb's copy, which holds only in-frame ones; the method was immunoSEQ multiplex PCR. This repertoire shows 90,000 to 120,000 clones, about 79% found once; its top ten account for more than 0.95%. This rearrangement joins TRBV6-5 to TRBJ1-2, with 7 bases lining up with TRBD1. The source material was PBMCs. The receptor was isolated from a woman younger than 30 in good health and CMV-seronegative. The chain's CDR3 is CASRPDRTNGYTF. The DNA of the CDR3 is TGTGCCAGCAGACCGGACAGGACGAACGGCTACACCTTC.